This record covers a single TCR beta chain. By its share of the sample, this clone is medium-sized (0.01 to 0.1%). It has no known antigen specificity. No much larger clone is present one base from it, and per-base qualities are unavailable. The data belong to a study of metastatic and nonmetastatic thyroid tumors (dated by TCRdb to 2020 to 2022). Notes on the research overall: The researchers compared repertoires between peripheral blood samples and tumor or nodule tissue samples from patients with malignant or benign thyroid disease.

The library was generated by PCR. Sequenced using an Illumina HiSeq 4000. The TCR beta-chain CDR3 region of each patient was profiled by high-throughput sequencing. Regarding the original processing steps: Drawing on CDR3 differences between clinicopathological groups, the researchers built a classifier meant to tell apart patients with distant-metastatic papillary thyroid cancer. Repertoire diversity was assessed with the Shannon index, and tumor-blood repertoire similarity with the Morisita-Horn index. TCRdb cleaned the public reads at Q25 with fastp, built clones with MiXCR and kept in-frame beta chains. These V and J calls originate from TCRdb's pipeline instead of the authors' own analysis. The sample contains about 18,000 clones, 34% of them found a single time. The ten largest clones capture 17% of the sample. Before undergoing thyroid surgery, none of the patients had been given any kind of treatment. Using T-cell receptor beta sequencing, the study looked back at clinical samples from patients collected from the early 2010s to the late 2010s.

From the germline V gene (reference sequence), CDR1 is DFQATT and CDR2 is SNEGSKA. The CDR3 contains 13 residues, cysteine and phenylalanine counted. The CDR3 DNA has 39 bases and is translated from base 1. V ends up 3 bases short and J 6 bases short, with an unmatched junction base count of 6. The investigation overall reported the following: TCR beta diversity was reported as significantly higher in malignant tumors than in benign nodules, in both blood and tumor samples.

Specimen: tumor tissue. The rearrangement joined TRBV20-1 to TRBJ2-7, with 9 bases aligning to TRBD2. The receptor was derived from a female donor with papillary thyroid cancer or a benign thyroid nodule (not recorded which). Some clones in this sample may be carry-over from other donors' samples. The nucleotide sequence is TGCAGTGCTAGTCCTGCGGGAGGGGGCGAGCAGTACTTC. Its protein reads: CSASPAGGGEQYF.